Below, one T cell receptor beta chain is given with its context. The data stem from a study of shared clonotypes between healthy human individuals. Libraries were prepared by immunoSEQ multiplex PCR; TCRdb keeps only in-frame clonotypes and omits some of them. The sample records some 1,100,000 clones, 70% to 80% being singletons. Donors were healthy HIV-negative adults without recently reported acute infections or vaccinations. A CD45RA+ naive subset and a CD45RA-negative memory subset were split from CD4+ cells. CDR3 size: 20 residues. Losses at the gene ends were 0 bases for V and 3 bases for J; bases not matched to a gene: 19. Germline CDR1 and CDR2: LGHNA and YSLEER.

The sequence derives from a man younger than 35 in good health. Some clones in this sample may be carry-over from other donors' samples. The chain is built from TRBV4-3 and TRBJ2-7, with 8 bases lining up with TRBD2. Material for sequencing was memory CD4+ T cells from PBMCs. Subset defined: CD45RA-negative fraction. The CDR3 loop reads CASSQDRGRRGGRFFYEQYF. DNA for the CDR3: TGCGCCAGCAGCCAAGATCGAGGTAGAAGAGGCGGGAGGTTTTTCTACGAGCAGTACTTC.